A selection of T cell receptor beta chains follows, all from one sample in a study of OX40 agonist ivuxolimab in advanced cancers. The assay was immunoSEQ multiplex PCR, and TCRdb's table has in-frame clones only and misses some. The data contain roughly 57,000 clones, 84% of them seen just once; the ten biggest clones take up more than 10%. Specimen: CD4+ or CD8+ T cells sorted from blood, collected in a trial of the OX40 agonist ivuxolimab. The source of these receptors is an adult with an advanced solid tumor such as melanoma, head and neck, liver or kidney cancer. CDR3s include the opening cysteine and the closing phenylalanine or tryptophan. Rows give clone size only sometimes, using once, few, many, or a class for an expanded clone.

j_call clone_size v_call cdr3_aa
TRBJ2-7 . TRBV9 CASSVATGTDYEQYF
TRBJ1-4 . TRBV6-5 CASSGLRQRAKKLFF
TRBJ2-7 . TRBV27 CASRSPGLNYEQYF
TRBJ2-3 . TRBV28 CASSSPTTETLTDTQYF
TRBJ2-5 . TRBV5-4 CASSLVVSRASGRETQYF
TRBJ2-3 once TRBV2 CASSDGRTSTDTQYF
TRBJ1-3 . TRBV5-1 CASSPHPPGPSGNTIYF
TRBJ2-1 . TRBV15 CATSKGGPSGREVEQFF
TRBJ1-5 . TRBV6-5 CASRSRTNQPQHF
TRBJ1-1 . TRBV28 CASSKTTGVYTEAFF
TRBJ1-6 . TRBV28 CASTTLRGSPLHF
TRBJ2-7 . TRBV14 CASSPRTYLEQYF
TRBJ2-7 once TRBV15 CATARDRSYEQYF
TRBJ2-7 . TRBV28 CASSPDGGSEQYF
TRBJ1-5 . TRBV19 CASTAAPRGGNQPQHF
TRBJ2-3 . TRBV11-2 CASSLAGAGTDTQYF
TRBJ2-7 . TRBV6-5 CASGTGSIKQYF
TRBJ2-3 . TRBV13 CASSPHPALDTQYF
TRBJ1-2 . TRBV7-2 CASSLFISYGGSNYGYTF
TRBJ1-3 . TRBV18 CASSPGHSSGNTIYF
TRBJ1-2 once TRBV28 CASSLGNRPYGYTF
TRBJ1-5 once TRBV4-1 CASSASAAQPQHF
TRBJ1-2 . TRBV4-2 CASSQLGAARANYGYTF
TRBJ1-5 . TRBV7-9 CASSSGYNQPQHF
TRBJ1-5 . TRBV19 CASSIYPQTDQPQHF
TRBJ2-3 once TRBV2 CASSERRLTDTQYF
TRBJ2-3 few TRBV9 CASSVGGGLSSTDTQYF
TRBJ1-1 . TRBV2 CASSDQGRNTEAFF
TRBJ2-5 . TRBV30 CAWSDKNQETQYF
TRBJ2-1 once TRBV7-2 CASSLAASVYNEQFF
TRBJ1-6 . TRBV10-1 CASSGGEDNSPLHF
TRBJ2-7 . TRBV7-2 CASSSTTGAYEQYF
TRBJ1-1 . TRBV19 CASSQPGGGRTNTEAFF
TRBJ2-7 . TRBV7-2 CASSLGGTSGTSYEQYF
TRBJ1-6 . TRBV6-6 CASSPGRINSPLHF
TRBJ2-3 . TRBV9 CASSARLAGRSSTDTQYF
TRBJ2-1 . TRBV25-1 CASSESPGASRDDEQFF